This is a list of T cell receptor beta chains from one sample in a study of T cell responses to AZD1222 COVID-19 vaccine. Some clones are missing from TCRdb's copy, which holds only in-frame ones; the method was immunoSEQ multiplex PCR. The table includes some 120,000 clones, approximately 90% detected once. The specimen comprised peripheral blood, sampled 28 days after the second AZD1222 dose. The receptors come from an adult who received the AZD1222 COVID-19 vaccine. Each CDR3 is given with its conserved first and last residue. The order of the fields is V gene, clone size, J gene, D gene, CDR3 DNA, CDR3 protein. D genes are given only for firm matches. Clone size appears in some rows only: once, few, many, or a class for an expanded clone.

V gene: TRBV28; clone size: -; J gene: TRBJ1-2; D gene: -; CDR3 DNA: TGTGCCAGCAGTTTAAACAGTGCTAACTATGGCTACACCTTC; CDR3 protein: CASSLNSANYGYTF
V gene: TRBV11-3; clone size: -; J gene: TRBJ2-1; D gene: TRBD2; CDR3 DNA: TGTGCCAGCAGCTTAGTTAGCGGGGGTCGGTATGAGCAGTTCTTC; CDR3 protein: CASSLVSGGRYEQFF
V gene: TRBV7-3; clone size: -; J gene: TRBJ2-1; D gene: -; CDR3 DNA: TGTGCCAGCAGCTTAGACGGGAGCTCCTACAATGAGCAGTTCTTC; CDR3 protein: CASSLDGSSYNEQFF
V gene: TRBV6-4; clone size: -; J gene: TRBJ1-2; D gene: -; CDR3 DNA: TGTGCCAGCAGTGACTCGAATGTCAGGCCAGCTAACTATGGCTACACCTTC; CDR3 protein: CASSDSNVRPANYGYTF
V gene: TRBV30; clone size: -; J gene: TRBJ2-3; D gene: -; CDR3 DNA: TGTGCCTGGAGGGAGGTAGTCCCAGATACGCAGTATTTT; CDR3 protein: CAWREVVPDTQYF
V gene: TRBV18; clone size: -; J gene: TRBJ1-2; D gene: TRBD1; CDR3 DNA: TGTGCCAGCTCAAAAGGGGGCGCAAACTATGGCTACACCTTC; CDR3 protein: CASSKGGANYGYTF
V gene: TRBV6-4; clone size: few; J gene: TRBJ2-1; D gene: TRBD2; CDR3 DNA: TGTGCCAGCAGTGACAATATCCTAGCGGGGTCAAGGGAACAGTTCTTC; CDR3 protein: CASSDNILAGSREQFF
V gene: TRBV6-5; clone size: few; J gene: TRBJ1-2; D gene: -; CDR3 DNA: TGTGCCAGCATTAGACAGCCCTATGGCTACACCTTC; CDR3 protein: CASIRQPYGYTF
V gene: TRBV7-2; clone size: -; J gene: TRBJ2-1; D gene: TRBD1; CDR3 DNA: TGTGCCAGCAGCACAACAGGGGGCGCGTACAATGAGCAGTTCTTC; CDR3 protein: CASSTTGGAYNEQFF
V gene: TRBV6-5; clone size: -; J gene: TRBJ1-1; D gene: -; CDR3 DNA: TGTGCCCCCCCCCGAGGCCGGGGTACGGACACTGAAGCTTTCTTT; CDR3 protein: CAPPRGRGTDTEAFF
V gene: TRBV18; clone size: -; J gene: TRBJ2-3; D gene: -; CDR3 DNA: TGTGCCAGCTCACCGCACCCTAGGGCCACAGATACGCAGTATTTT; CDR3 protein: CASSPHPRATDTQYF
V gene: TRBV6-5; clone size: -; J gene: TRBJ2-2; D gene: TRBD2; CDR3 DNA: TGTGCCAGCAGAGGACTAGCGCCAACCGGGGAGCTGTTTTTT; CDR3 protein: CASRGLAPTGELFF
V gene: TRBV6-5; clone size: -; J gene: TRBJ2-3; D gene: TRBD2; CDR3 DNA: TGTGCCAGCAGCCTGAGCGGGGGCGATGATACGCAGTATTTT; CDR3 protein: CASSLSGGDDTQYF
V gene: TRBV2; clone size: -; J gene: TRBJ1-5; D gene: -; CDR3 DNA: TGTGCCAGCAGCAAGATCGACGGAGGGTGGGGCAATCAGCCCCAGCATTTT; CDR3 protein: CASSKIDGGWGNQPQHF
V gene: TRBV7-8; clone size: -; J gene: TRBJ1-5; D gene: -; CDR3 DNA: TGTGCCAGCAGCTCCGCCAGGGAGCGGGCGGATCAGCCCCAGCATTTT; CDR3 protein: CASSSARERADQPQHF
V gene: TRBV30; clone size: -; J gene: TRBJ1-2; D gene: TRBD1; CDR3 DNA: TGTGCCTGGAGTTTCCACCCGGGACAGGGCTATGGCTACACCTTC; CDR3 protein: CAWSFHPGQGYGYTF
V gene: TRBV27; clone size: -; J gene: TRBJ2-3; D gene: TRBD2; CDR3 DNA: TGTGCCAGCACTGTTCATAGCGGGGGTCCCACAGATACGCAGTATTTT; CDR3 protein: CASTVHSGGPTDTQYF
V gene: TRBV6-6; clone size: -; J gene: TRBJ2-7; D gene: -; CDR3 DNA: TGTGCCAGCAGTACACAGGAGAGCTCCTACGAGCAGTACTTC; CDR3 protein: CASSTQESSYEQYF
V gene: TRBV28; clone size: -; J gene: TRBJ1-2; D gene: -; CDR3 DNA: TGTGCCAGCAGTTTAGGAGGGTTAGACTTAAGTGGCTACACCTTC; CDR3 protein: CASSLGGLDLSGYTF
V gene: TRBV5-1; clone size: -; J gene: TRBJ2-1; D gene: -; CDR3 DNA: TGCGCCAGCGCCAGGGACATAGCCTACAATGAGCAGTTCTTC; CDR3 protein: CASARDIAYNEQFF
V gene: TRBV28; clone size: -; J gene: TRBJ2-7; D gene: -; CDR3 DNA: TGTGCCAGCAGTTTGGCGATCGGGCTTCAGTCCTCCTACGAGCAGTACTTC; CDR3 protein: CASSLAIGLQSSYEQYF
V gene: TRBV6-1; clone size: -; J gene: TRBJ1-1; D gene: -; CDR3 DNA: TGTGCCAGCAGTGAAGGGACTCGGATTGCTTTCTTT; CDR3 protein: CASSEGTRIAFF
V gene: TRBV19; clone size: -; J gene: TRBJ1-2; D gene: -; CDR3 DNA: TGTGCCAGTAGTCTTGCCTATGGCTACACCTTC; CDR3 protein: CASSLAYGYTF
V gene: TRBV30; clone size: -; J gene: TRBJ2-7; D gene: -; CDR3 DNA: TGTGCCTGGAGGAAGACCTACGAGCAGTACTTC; CDR3 protein: CAWRKTYEQYF
V gene: TRBV6-5; clone size: -; J gene: TRBJ1-4; D gene: -; CDR3 DNA: TGTGCCAGCAGTTACTCAGGGACAAATGAAAAACTGTTTTTT; CDR3 protein: CASSYSGTNEKLFF
V gene: TRBV6-5; clone size: -; J gene: TRBJ2-2; D gene: -; CDR3 DNA: TGTGCCAGCAGTTATACGATGGGAGTGACCGGGGAGCTGTTTTTT; CDR3 protein: CASSYTMGVTGELFF
V gene: TRBV27; clone size: -; J gene: TRBJ1-1; D gene: -; CDR3 DNA: TGTGCCAGCAGTTTCGGGGCGGTAACTGAAGCTTTCTTT; CDR3 protein: CASSFGAVTEAFF
V gene: TRBV11-3; clone size: -; J gene: TRBJ2-5; D gene: -; CDR3 DNA: TGTGCCAGCAGCCCTGGGTGGGGGGAGACCCAGTACTTC; CDR3 protein: CASSPGWGETQYF
V gene: TRBV10-3; clone size: once; J gene: TRBJ2-7; D gene: -; CDR3 DNA: TGTGCCATCAGTGAGTCCACGGAGAGCTCCTACGAGCAGTACTTC; CDR3 protein: CAISESTESSYEQYF
V gene: TRBV12-5; clone size: -; J gene: TRBJ2-2; D gene: -; CDR3 DNA: TGTGCTAGTGCCCCCCCGGCGAACACCGGGGAGCTGTTTTTT; CDR3 protein: CASAPPANTGELFF
V gene: TRBV5-1; clone size: -; J gene: TRBJ1-2; D gene: TRBD1; CDR3 DNA: TGCGCCAGCAGCCTGGTGGGGACAGGGGAGTATGGCTACACCTTC; CDR3 protein: CASSLVGTGEYGYTF
V gene: TRBV5-5; clone size: -; J gene: TRBJ1-1; D gene: TRBD1; CDR3 DNA: TGTGCCAGCAGTCCAGGACAGGGTCCCACTGAAGCTTTCTTT; CDR3 protein: CASSPGQGPTEAFF
V gene: TRBV5-4; clone size: -; J gene: TRBJ1-3; D gene: -; CDR3 DNA: TGTGCCAGCAGCCACAGGGCCGGAAACACCATATATTTT; CDR3 protein: CASSHRAGNTIYF
V gene: TRBV5-1; clone size: -; J gene: TRBJ1-4; D gene: TRBD1; CDR3 DNA: TGCGCCAGCAGCTTCCAGGGGGGGACTAATGAAAAACTGTTTTTT; CDR3 protein: CASSFQGGTNEKLFF
V gene: TRBV2; clone size: -; J gene: TRBJ2-2; D gene: -; CDR3 DNA: TGTGCCAGCAGTGATTTGGGCAGGGGCACCGGGGAGCTGTTTTTT; CDR3 protein: CASSDLGRGTGELFF
V gene: TRBV11-3; clone size: -; J gene: TRBJ2-7; D gene: TRBD1; CDR3 DNA: TGTGCCAGCAGCTTAGGGGGACAGGTCTCCTACGAGCAGTACTTC; CDR3 protein: CASSLGGQVSYEQYF
V gene: TRBV7-2; clone size: -; J gene: TRBJ2-3; D gene: TRBD1; CDR3 DNA: TGTGCCAGCAGCTTAGGACAGGGGGCAGGGGATACGCAGTATTTT; CDR3 protein: CASSLGQGAGDTQYF
V gene: TRBV7-2; clone size: -; J gene: TRBJ1-5; D gene: -; CDR3 DNA: TGTGCCAGCAGCTTATACAGGGTCCAGCCCCAGCATTTT; CDR3 protein: CASSLYRVQPQHF
V gene: TRBV6-5; clone size: -; J gene: TRBJ1-6; D gene: -; CDR3 DNA: TGTGCCAGCAGTCAAAGACAGAATTCACCCCTCCACTTT; CDR3 protein: CASSQRQNSPLHF
V gene: TRBV18; clone size: -; J gene: TRBJ1-4; D gene: -; CDR3 DNA: TGTGCCAGCTCTCTCGCAGGGGAACTGTTTTTT; CDR3 protein: CASSLAGELFF
V gene: TRBV2; clone size: -; J gene: TRBJ2-1; D gene: TRBD1; CDR3 DNA: TGTGCCAGCAGTCCGACAGGGTGGGGTGAGCAGTTCTTC; CDR3 protein: CASSPTGWGEQFF
V gene: TRBV27; clone size: -; J gene: TRBJ1-1; D gene: -; CDR3 DNA: TGTGCCAGCAGTCCTACAGCAAACACTGAAGCTTTCTTT; CDR3 protein: CASSPTANTEAFF
V gene: TRBV5-6; clone size: -; J gene: TRBJ1-1; D gene: TRBD1; CDR3 DNA: TGTGCCAGCAGCTTGGCCAGGGGGCAAAGGGGCACTGAAGCTTTCTTT; CDR3 protein: CASSLARGQRGTEAFF
V gene: TRBV6-2/TRBV6-3; clone size: -; J gene: TRBJ1-1; D gene: TRBD1; CDR3 DNA: TGTGCCAGCAGCCCGGGACAGAATAAAGGGACCCCGAAGAACACTGAAGCTTTCTTT; CDR3 protein: CASSPGQNKGTPKNTEAFF
V gene: TRBV7-2; clone size: -; J gene: TRBJ1-6; D gene: -; CDR3 DNA: TGTGCCAGCAGCTTAGGACAGACATCACCCCTCCACTTT; CDR3 protein: CASSLGQTSPLHF
V gene: TRBV7-9; clone size: -; J gene: TRBJ2-7; D gene: -; CDR3 DNA: TGTGCCAGCAGCTCCCGTGTCGACACAGTCCACGAGCAGTACTTC; CDR3 protein: CASSSRVDTVHEQYF
V gene: TRBV5-4; clone size: -; J gene: TRBJ2-2; D gene: TRBD2; CDR3 DNA: TGTGCCAGCAGCCCGACTAGCGGGGGGGCGTACGGGGAGCTGTTTTTT; CDR3 protein: CASSPTSGGAYGELFF
V gene: TRBV18; clone size: few; J gene: TRBJ1-1; D gene: TRBD1; CDR3 DNA: TGTGCCAGCTCGCAGACAGGGGGTGATACGAACACTGAAGCTTTCTTT; CDR3 protein: CASSQTGGDTNTEAFF
V gene: TRBV7-3; clone size: -; J gene: TRBJ1-1; D gene: -; CDR3 DNA: TGTGCCAGCAGCTTAGCCCCCGGGGTCGGCGCTGAAGCTTTCTTT; CDR3 protein: CASSLAPGVGAEAFF
V gene: TRBV5-1; clone size: -; J gene: TRBJ1-1; D gene: TRBD1; CDR3 DNA: TGCGCCAGCAGCTTGGATTGGACAGGGTCGGGCACTGAAGCTTTCTTT; CDR3 protein: CASSLDWTGSGTEAFF
V gene: TRBV19; clone size: -; J gene: TRBJ1-5; D gene: TRBD1; CDR3 DNA: TGTGCCAGTAAAAGTGAAAGGGGGCCTATTCAGCCCCAGCATTTT; CDR3 protein: CASKSERGPIQPQHF
V gene: TRBV25-1; clone size: once; J gene: TRBJ1-1; D gene: -; CDR3 DNA: TGTGCCAGCAGCCTCACGGGCTGGGGGAACACTGAAGCTTTCTTT; CDR3 protein: CASSLTGWGNTEAFF
V gene: TRBV10-1; clone size: -; J gene: TRBJ2-3; D gene: TRBD2; CDR3 DNA: TGCGCCAGCAGTCATCCTGGACTAGCCGCGCAGTATTTT; CDR3 protein: CASSHPGLAAQYF
V gene: TRBV19; clone size: -; J gene: TRBJ1-2; D gene: -; CDR3 DNA: TGTGCCAGTAGCACCCGGGAGGGGGGGAACTATGGCTACACCTTC; CDR3 protein: CASSTREGGNYGYTF
V gene: TRBV5-1; clone size: -; J gene: TRBJ1-2; D gene: -; CDR3 DNA: TGCGCCAGCAGCTTGGATCCAGGGAACTATGGCTACACCTTC; CDR3 protein: CASSLDPGNYGYTF